Following are 29 T cell receptor beta chains from one sample sequenced in a study of graft-versus-host responses after intestinal transplantation. Produced via immunoSEQ multiplex PCR; TCRdb's table is partial and in-frame only. This sample carries about 9,600 clones, 86% of them seen once, and the ten largest clones take 5% to 5.5%. Tissue from the graft was processed to free its intraepithelial and lamina propria lymphocytes. Source: ileum tissue, taken roughly 710 days after intestinal transplantation. These receptors were collected from a human patient who received an intestinal transplant, so some T cells may come from the graft donor.

In its sample, this clone was seen a few times. The rearrangement links TRBV7-9 to TRBJ2-2; D assignment may be TRBD1 or TRBD2 (6 bases each). Per the germline V gene, CDR1 is SEHNR and CDR2 is FQNEAQ (reference sequence). The CDR3 covers 16 residues. The germline V and J ends were trimmed by 1 base and 3 bases, with 12 bases remaining between them. CDR3 DNA: TGTGCCAGCAGCTTAGTAGGGGGGAGCGACACCGGGGAGCTGTTTTTT. Protein sequence: CASSLVGGSDTGELFF.

This chain uses TRBV27 with TRBJ2-1, with TRBD2 matching 10 bases. Germline V lookup: CDR1 MNHEY, CDR2 SMNVEV (reference sequence). J was trimmed by 2 bases and V by 2 bases; bases with no gene match: 3. CDR3 length: 16 residues. The CDR3 spells CASSLQLAGTYNEQFF. The DNA of the CDR3 is TGTGCCAGCAGTTTACAACTAGCGGGAACCTACAATGAGCAGTTCTTC.

CDR3 sequence: CASSPGGAESPLHF. CDR3 DNA: TGTGCCAGCTCACCAGGGGGGGCCGAATCACCCCTCCACTTT. The rearrangement uses TRBV18 and TRBJ1-6, with D possibly being TRBD1 (6 bases). CDR3 length: 14 residues. The ends were cut back, 2 bases at V and 10 bases at J, with 12 bases in the middle. Germline V gives CDR1 KGHSH, CDR2 LQKENI.

The rearrangement joins TRBV10-1 to TRBJ2-7; 7 nucleotides agree with TRBD2. The J segment lost 7 bases and the V segment lost 4 bases, leaving 7 bases of the junction unmatched. The length of the CDR3 is 13 residues. Germline CDR1 WNHNN, CDR2 SYGVQD (reference sequence). The CDR3 reads CASSGGGLGEQYF. The DNA for the CDR3 is TGCGCCAGCAGTGGGGGGGGTCTCGGGGAGCAGTACTTC.

This clone showed up just once. The V call is TRBV6-6, the J call TRBJ2-5, with D unresolved. In germline, CDR1 is MNHNY, CDR2 SVGAGI (reference sequence). The germline V and J ends were trimmed by 5 bases and 5 bases, with 6 bases remaining between them. The CDR3 is 11 amino acids. The CDR3 region is CASSKSETQYF. For the CDR3, the DNA is TGTGCCAGCAGTAAGTCCGAGACCCAGTACTTC.

This clone has just one count. The chain employs TRBV19 and TRBJ1-4; D is unclear. This CDR3 contains 14 residues. Between the trimmed V and J ends, which lost 6 bases and 2 bases, there was a span of 10 bases. Germline-derived CDR1 and CDR2 are LNHDA and SQIVND (reference sequence). In DNA, the CDR3 is TGTGCCAGTAGGAGCACTCAGACTAATGAAAAACTGTTTTTT. It encodes CASRSTQTNEKLFF.

The chain has TRBV6-5 and TRBJ1-2; a possible D gene is TRBD1 (6 bases). V was pared by 5 bases and J by 3 bases, with 10 bases between. CDR1 and CDR2 (germline): MNHEY, SVGAGI. This CDR3 contains 13 residues. The CDR3 nucleotides are TGTGCCAGCAGTGTTTCAGGGGACTATGGCTACACCTTC. Residues: CASSVSGDYGYTF.

This rearrangement joins TRBV15 to TRBJ2-7, with 7 bases lining up with TRBD2. This CDR3 region has 14 residues. Germline V lookup: CDR1 LNHNV, CDR2 YYDKDF (reference sequence). V lost 0 bases to trimming and J lost 2 bases; unmatched junction nucleotides: 1. The CDR3 protein is CATSRDRGAYEQYF. Written as DNA, the CDR3 is TGTGCCACCAGCAGAGATCGGGGGGCCTACGAGCAGTACTTC.

This chain uses TRBV9 with TRBJ2-5; perhaps TRBD1 as D (6 bases). Trimming stripped 4 bases from V and 1 base from J, with 14 bases between. Germline CDR1 is SGDLS and CDR2 is YYNGEE. This CDR3 is built from 15 residues. The CDR3: CASSPTTGSQETQYF. The DNA of the CDR3 is TGTGCCAGCAGCCCGACCACAGGGTCCCAAGAGACCCAGTACTTC.

V is TRBV28 and J is TRBJ1-1; possibly TRBD1 for D (5 bases). Trimming left V 5 bases short and J 3 bases short, with 16 bases between. The CDR3 contains 15 residues. CDR1 and CDR2 from the germline V gene are MDHEN and SYDVKM. The CDR3 coding sequence is TGTGCCAGCAGTGGGACTCCGGGTTCCGACACTGAAGCTTTCTTT. Amino acids: CASSGTPGSDTEAFF. The full variable domain, in which reference TRBV28 and TRBJ1-1 provide the parts outside the CDR3, is DVKVTQSSRYLVKRTGEKVFLECVQDMDHENMFWYRQDPGLGLRLIYFSYDVKMKEKGDIPEGYSVSREKKERFSLILESASTNQTSMYLCASSGTPGSDTEAFFGQGTRLTVV.

In its sample, this clone was seen once. The chain is built from TRBV5-1 and TRBJ2-3, with 8 nucleotides matching TRBD2. The CDR3 extends over 15 amino acids. With 3 bases clipped from V and 6 bases from J, the junction kept 9 bases outside the gene matches. Germline assignment: CDR1 SGHRS and CDR2 YFSETQ. CDR3 sequence (DNA): TGCGCCAGCAGCTCCCGGGGGGGAAACGAGGATACGCAGTATTTT. The encoded protein is CASSSRGGNEDTQYF.

This clone was observed a few times. The V gene is TRBV5-6, the J gene TRBJ2-7, with 9 bases aligning to TRBD1. CDR1 is SGHDT and CDR2 is YYEEEE in the germline V gene. Trimming removed 4 bases from V and 3 bases from J; junction bases left unmatched: 11. This CDR3 has 16 amino acids. CDR3 in amino acids: CASSVGQGPQIYEQYF. In DNA form, the CDR3 reads TGTGCCAGCAGCGTAGGACAGGGGCCCCAAATCTACGAGCAGTACTTC. The complete variable domain, with remaining parts taken from reference TRBV5-6 and TRBJ2-7, reads DAGVTQSPTHLIKTRGQQVTLRCSPKSGHDTVSWYQQALGQGPQFIFQYYEEEERQRGNFPDRFSGHQFPNYSSELNVNALLLGDSALYLCASSVGQGPQIYEQYFGPGTRLTVT.

V gene TRBV10-3 combines with J gene TRBJ1-5, with D tentatively TRBD1 (5 bases). The V end was cut by 6 bases, the J end by 4 bases, with 7 bases between. This CDR3 region has 12 residues. Germline V CDR1 and CDR2: ENHRY, SYGVKD. CDR3 nucleotides: TGTGCCATCAGGGACACGAATCAGCCCCAGCATTTT. It specifies CAIRDTNQPQHF.

The rearrangement links TRBV19 to TRBJ2-5; 8 bases are a match to TRBD1. The end of the DNA fits TRBJ2-7 better, so the J call may be wrong. The CDR3 sequence is 15 residues long. Germline V gene sequence: CDR1 LNHDA, CDR2 SQIVND (reference sequence). CDR3 nucleotides: TGTGCCAGTAGTCTCCCTGGCAGGGGGCCCTACGAGCAGTACTTC. This gives the protein CASSLPGRGPYEQYF.

The chain links TRBV5-1 to TRBJ2-2, with 8 bases that match TRBD1. Germline V CDR1 and CDR2: SGHRS, YFSETQ. Trimming took 4 bases from V and 2 from J; bases not matched to a gene: 10. This CDR3 has 17 amino acids. The CDR3, as DNA: TGCGCCAGCAGCCCTCAATCTCAGGGGGCTAACACCGGGGAGCTGTTTTTT. This gives the protein CASSPQSQGANTGELFF. Variable domain in full (rest from reference TRBV5-1 and TRBJ2-2): KAGVTQTPRYLIKTRGQQVTLSCSPISGHRSVSWYQQTPGQGLQFLFEYFSETQRNKGNFPGRFSGRQFSNSRSEMNVSTLELGDSALYLCASSPQSQGANTGELFFGEGSRLTVL.

The chain joins TRBV28 to TRBJ2-1; the D is unclear. The CDR3 runs to 13 residues. V was cut by 2 bases and J by 12 bases, with 14 bases left in between. Germline lookup yields CDR1 MDHEN and CDR2 SYDVKM. In DNA, the CDR3 is TGTGCCAGCAGTTTAAATTTGGGATTGGGGCAGTTCTTC. It encodes CASSLNLGLGQFF. Combining the CDR3 with reference TRBV28 and TRBJ2-1 gives the whole variable domain DVKVTQSSRYLVKRTGEKVFLECVQDMDHENMFWYRQDPGLGLRLIYFSYDVKMKEKGDIPEGYSVSREKKERFSLILESASTNQTSMYLCASSLNLGLGQFFGPGTRLTVL.

The chain joins TRBV5-8 to TRBJ2-7; D ambiguous. The germline V gene has CDR1 SGHTS and CDR2 YDEGEE. Trimming pared 4 bases from V and 3 bases from J, leaving 14 bases between. The CDR3 spans 14 residues. In DNA, the CDR3 is TGTGCCAGCAGCCAAGAGTTAGGCCTCTACGAGCAGTACTTC. Its translation is CASSQELGLYEQYF.

The chain has TRBV5-1 and TRBJ1-2; a possible D gene is TRBD1 (6 bases). This CDR3 is built from 12 residues. Germline assignment: CDR1 SGHRS and CDR2 YFSETQ. With 0 bases removed from V and 7 bases from J, the gap between germline ends came to 7 bases. CDR3 DNA sequence: TGCGCCAGCAGCTTGGACAGGGTTGGCTACACCTTC. Translating it yields CASSLDRVGYTF.

V usage is TRBV5-1 and J usage is TRBJ1-1; TRBD1 is a possible D gene (6 bases). V was pared by 4 bases and J by 6 bases, with 19 bases between. In germline, CDR1 is SGHRS, CDR2 YFSETQ. There are 15 residues in the CDR3. The CDR3 is CASSVGQTGSSEAFF. CDR3 nucleotides: TGCGCCAGCAGCGTAGGACAGACGGGAAGCTCTGAAGCTTTCTTT.

The genes are TRBV19 and TRBJ2-5; D call uncertain. Trimming stripped 3 bases from V and 5 bases from J, with 16 bases between. Germline V gene data show CDR1 as LNHDA and CDR2 as SQIVND (reference sequence). This CDR3 contains 15 residues. This CDR3 reads CASSMLSSWAETQYF. Written as DNA, the CDR3 is TGTGCCAGTAGTATGCTATCGTCCTGGGCTGAGACCCAGTACTTC.

This chain connects TRBV7-9 to TRBJ1-4, with 7 bases identical to TRBD1. With V trimmed by 3 bases and J by 7 bases, 5 bases remained unmatched. The CDR3 loop spans 14 amino acids. Germline values: CDR1 SEHNR, CDR2 FQNEAQ (reference sequence). CDR3 bases: TGTGCCAGCAGCTTCGGGACAGCGGGTGAAAAACTGTTTTTT. Amino acid sequence: CASSFGTAGEKLFF.

This sequence joins TRBV30 and TRBJ1-1; no clear D. Germline V gene sequence: CDR1 GTSNPN, CDR2 SVGIG (reference sequence). This CDR3 comprises 13 residues. V was clipped by 1 base and J by 0 bases, with 6 bases between them. DNA of the CDR3: TGTGCCTGGAGTGAAAATCTGAACACTGAAGCTTTCTTT. Amino acid sequence: CAWSENLNTEAFF.

The V call is TRBV6-5, the J call TRBJ2-7; 7 bases agree with TRBD2. The CDR3 totals 15 residues. CDR1 and CDR2 (germline): MNHEY, SVGAGI. J lost 1 base, V lost 2 bases, and 5 bases had no gene match. The CDR3, as DNA: TGTGCCAGCAGTTACGCTAGCGGACTTTCCTACGAGCAGTACTTC. Its translation: CASSYASGLSYEQYF.

The chain joins TRBV12-5 to TRBJ2-5; TRBD2 matches 8 bases. The CDR3 runs to 14 residues. The germline gives CDR1 LGHNT, CDR2 FRNRAP. V lost 3 bases to trimming and J lost 2 bases; unmatched junction nucleotides: 2. As DNA, the CDR3 is TGTGCTAGTGGTTTCCCGGGGGGGCAAGAGACCCAGTACTTC. It codes for CASGFPGGQETQYF.

This chain joins TRBV6-1 and TRBJ1-1; D not certain. Germline CDR1 and CDR2: MNHNS and SASEGT. CDR3 length: 12 amino acids. The ends were cut back, 0 bases at V and 1 base at J, with 0 bases in the middle. CDR3 protein: CASSEANTEAFF. Written as DNA, the CDR3 is TGTGCCAGCAGTGAAGCGAACACTGAAGCTTTCTTT.

The gene calls are TRBV4-1 and TRBJ2-5; D is ambiguous. CDR1 is MGHRA and CDR2 is YSYEKL in the germline V gene. The V end was cut by 0 bases, the J end by 5 bases, with 10 bases between. This CDR3 contains 14 residues. CDR3 DNA sequence: TGCGCCAGCAGCCAAGAAGGGCTTCTTGAGACCCAGTACTTC. Residues: CASSQEGLLETQYF.

The chain is built from TRBV7-9 and TRBJ1-2; the D gene is possibly TRBD1 (6 bases). V was cut by 1 base and J by 1 base, with 10 bases left in between. CDR1 and CDR2 (germline): SEHNR, FQNEAQ (reference sequence). The CDR3 loop spans 15 amino acids. The CDR3 loop is CASSLERGNNYGYTF. The CDR3, as DNA: TGTGCCAGCAGCTTAGAGAGGGGGAATAACTATGGCTACACCTTC.

The CDR3 nucleotides read TGTGCCAGCAGCTTGGACCTAGGGAAGAACACCGGGGAGCTGTTTTTT. It codes for CASSLDLGKNTGELFF. The genes are TRBV5-4 and TRBJ2-2; no firm D call. Germline CDR1 is SGHNT and CDR2 is YYREEE (reference sequence). Deletions cut 0 bases from V and 1 base from J, with 10 bases between. The CDR3 runs to 16 residues.

CDR3: CASGLLVTTGELFF. The CDR3 coding sequence is TGTGCTAGTGGTTTGCTAGTTACCACCGGGGAGCTGTTTTTT. This sequence joins TRBV12-5 and TRBJ2-2; D not resolved. Germline V CDR1 and CDR2: LGHNT, FRNRAP. V lost 2 bases and J 4 bases, leaving 8 bases between the germline ends. The CDR3 contains 14 residues. Looking up the rest from reference TRBV12-5 and TRBJ2-2 gives the full variable domain: DARVTQTPRHKVTEMGQEVTMRCQPILGHNTVFWYRQTMMQGLELLAYFRNRAPLDDSGMPKDRFSAEMPDATLATLKIQPSEPRDSAVYFCASGLLVTTGELFFGEGSRLTVL.